The 14 T cell receptor beta chains below all came from one sample that was sequenced in a study of blood T cells in healthy people across ages (dated by TCRdb to between 2015 and 2016). Library construction relied on 5' RACE. TCRdb shows the sequencer as Illumina HiSeq 2500. The second PCR ran for about 6 to 12 cycles and used a J-beta primer mix along with a sample-barcoded 5' primer. TCRdb reran the public reads through fastp at Q25 and MiXCR, keeping productive beta chains. One record per CDR3 amino acid sequence lists the most common genes and DNA. Here the sample has fewer than 1,000,000 distinct CDR3 sequences; roughly 44% occur a single time. Under 20% of the sample is held by the ten biggest clonotypes. The sequenced sample consisted of blood. The receptors were sampled from a man in his sixties in good health.

This clonotype appeared a single time. The V and J genes are TRBV7-8 and TRBJ1-1; 7 bases are shared with TRBD1. Per germline, CDR1 SGHVS and CDR2 FQNEAQ. The CDR3 length is 15 residues. With V trimmed by 5 bases and J by 4 bases, 10 bases remained unmatched. In nucleotides, the CDR3 is TGTGCCAGCAGCAAGACAGGGCCTTCGGGCACTGAAGCTTTCTTT. It encodes CASSKTGPSGTEAFF.

This clonotype appeared a few times. The chain carries TRBV7-9 and TRBJ2-1, with unresolved D. Germline V gene data show CDR1 as SEHNR and CDR2 as FQNEAQ (reference sequence). CDR3 length: 9 residues. Trimming took off 10 bases at V and 10 bases at J, with 8 bases between the two ends. The CDR3 spells CAISNEQFF. DNA of the CDR3: TGTGCCATATCAAACGAGCAGTTCTTC.

The chain is built from TRBV7-2 and TRBJ2-1, with no clear D. The CDR3 extends over 11 amino acids. Germline loops: CDR1 SGHTA, CDR2 FQGNSA. Trimming pared 8 bases from V and 3 bases from J, leaving 5 bases between. The CDR3 region is CASYSYNEQFF. CDR3 nucleotide sequence: TGTGCCAGCTACAGCTACAATGAGCAGTTCTTC. Supplemented by reference TRBV7-2 and TRBJ2-1, the full variable domain reads GAGVSQSPSNKVTEKGKDVELRCDPISGHTALYWYRQSLGQGLEFLIYFQGNSAPDKSGLPSDRFSAERTGGSVSTLTIQRTQQEDSAVYLCASYSYNEQFFGPGTRLTVL.

Comment on this clonotype: The junction departs from the called germline gene at one end, perhaps through a read error. The J gene is TRBJ2-3, the V gene TRBV12-3 or TRBV12-4; TRBD2 aligns across 13 bases. The CDR3 sequence is 16 residues long. CDR3 sequence: CASTRRTSGGGDMQYF. The CDR3 DNA is TGTGCCAGCACCAGGCGGACTAGCGGGGGAGGGGATATGCAGTATTTT.

This clonotype was detected only a few times. The chain uses TRBV18 and TRBJ2-7, with TRBD1 identical over 9 bases. V lost 3 bases, J lost 0 bases, and 9 bases stayed unmatched. CDR1 and CDR2 (germline): KGHSH, LQKENI. This CDR3 is 17 amino acids long. The CDR3 spells CASSPPGQGRSSYEQYF. The CDR3 DNA reads as TGTGCCAGCTCACCGCCAGGACAGGGGCGAAGCTCCTACGAGCAGTACTTC.

This clonotype was counted only a few times. This chain joins TRBV7-3 and TRBJ2-1; D might be TRBD1 (5 bases). CDR3 size: 16 residues. Germline CDR1 SGHTA, CDR2 FQGTGA. The V end lost 0 bases, the J end lost 4 bases, and 13 bases lay between the germline ends. DNA for the CDR3: TGTGCCAGCAGCTTAACCGGACAAATTCCGTACAATGAGCAGTTCTTC. Its protein product is CASSLTGQIPYNEQFF.

There are many counts of this clonotype. The chain carries TRBV20-1 and TRBJ1-2; the D gene is possibly TRBD1 (5 bases). This CDR3 has 15 residues. Trimming pared 2 bases from V and 6 bases from J, leaving 19 bases between. Germline V gene lookup returns CDR1 DFQATT and CDR2 SNEGSKA (reference sequence). The CDR3 sequence is CSARPPVGRANGYTF. The CDR3 DNA reads TGCAGTGCTAGACCTCCCGTGGGCAGGGCAAATGGCTACACCTTC.

The chain employs TRBV10-2 and TRBJ2-1; the match to TRBD2 covers 8 bases. CDR1 is WSHSY and CDR2 is SAAADI in the germline V gene. This CDR3 region has 16 residues. The ends lost 6 bases at V and 8 bases at J; junction bases unmatched: 15. This CDR3 is CASRVGVAGRYDEQFF. CDR3 DNA: TGCGCCAGCAGGGTTGGAGTAGCGGGGAGATATGATGAGCAGTTCTTC.

This chain links TRBV15 with TRBJ1-5; TRBD1 agrees at 9 bases. Trimming took 9 bases from V and 10 from J; bases not matched to a gene: 13. This CDR3 contains 14 residues. CDR1 and CDR2 from the germline V gene are LNHNV and YYDKDF (reference sequence). The CDR3 is CATSPRRTGEPQHF. The CDR3 coding sequence is TGTGCCACATCCCCCCGGAGGACAGGGGAACCCCAGCATTTT.

There are many counts of this clonotype. The chain uses TRBV4-3 and TRBJ1-2; no firm D call. The CDR3 loop spans 12 amino acids. V lost 0 bases and J lost 6, with 5 bases in between. CDR1 is LGHNA, CDR2 YSLEER, per germline. CDR3 bases: TGCGCCAGCAGCCAAGACAGGAATGGCTACACCTTC. This codes for CASSQDRNGYTF.

This clonotype appeared a single time. The J gene is TRBJ2-1, the V gene TRBV7-9; D uncertain. Germline V gene data show CDR1 as SEHNR and CDR2 as FQNEAQ (reference sequence). The CDR3 covers 13 residues. V was shortened by 5 bases and J by 6 bases, with 11 bases between the two germline ends. The DNA of the CDR3 is TGTGCCAGCAGCCGGGTCCTTCCCAATGAGCAGTTCTTC. Protein: CASSRVLPNEQFF.

This clonotype turned up a few times. The chain has TRBV7-2 and TRBJ2-1, with D tentatively TRBD1 (5 bases). CDR3 length: 12 residues. Germline CDR1 SGHTA, CDR2 FQGNSA. Between the trimmed V and J ends, which lost 6 bases and 9 bases, there was a span of 12 bases. The CDR3 DNA sequence: TGTGCCAGCAGTTCCATTAGGGGTGAGCAGTTCTTC. Translating gives CASSSIRGEQFF.

This clonotype was counted at least ten times. The chain joins TRBV6-5 to TRBJ2-6; D might be TRBD1 or TRBD2, each matching 6 bases. V lost 5 bases, J lost 4 bases, and 12 bases lay in between. Germline CDR1 is MNHEY and CDR2 is SVGAGI. CDR3 length equals 15 residues. The CDR3 sequence: CASSPQGLGANVLTF. In nucleotides, the CDR3 is TGTGCCAGCAGTCCACAGGGACTGGGGGCCAACGTCCTGACTTTC.

V and J are TRBV9 and TRBJ2-7, with D tentatively TRBD1 or TRBD2 (6 bases each). The J call may not be correct, given that the DNA end is closer to TRBJ2-5. CDR1 and CDR2 from the germline V gene are SGDLS and YYNGEE. The CDR3 contains 14 residues. CDR3 loop: CASSATGAGGTQYF. The CDR3 nucleotides read TGTGCCAGCAGCGCTACGGGGGCCGGGGGGACCCAGTACTTC.